This T cell receptor beta chain was sequenced during a study of T cells in localized non-small cell lung cancer. Sequencing was performed with immunoSEQ multiplex PCR; in TCRdb, only in-frame clones are kept and a portion is missing. The sample holds 23,000 or so clones, roughly 84% seen once. In regard to this clone: Antigen: not known.

Trimming removed 2 bases from V and 6 bases from J, with 3 bases in between. There are 11 residues in the CDR3. In germline, CDR1 is MNHNY, CDR2 SVGAGI (reference sequence). Overall study results and limits: Uninvolved neighboring lung showed the greatest T cell clonality, exceeding tumor. Appearances in adjacent lung were noted for a median around 55 of the top 100 tumor clones.

Sequencing used PBMCs, obtained before any cancer treatment. The sequence was collected from a man aged 40 to 75 with stage II lung adenocarcinoma. The chain uses TRBV6-6 and TRBJ2-3; D gene unclear. CDR3 loop: CASSYGDTQYF. The CDR3 nucleotides read TGTGCCAGCAGTTACGGGGATACGCAGTATTTT.